This is a list of T cell receptor beta chains from one sample in a study of cytomegalovirus exposure and HLA in healthy donors. TCRdb keeps only in-frame clones here, not all; method: immunoSEQ multiplex PCR. The sample holds 100,000 to 150,000 clones, roughly four fifths seen once. Sequencing was carried out using PBMCs. Receptor source: a boy younger than 10 in good health and CMV-seronegative. CDR3s include the opening cysteine and the closing phenylalanine or tryptophan. D genes are given only for firm matches.

V gene: TRBV7-9
D gene: -
J gene: TRBJ1-4
CDR3 DNA: TGTGCCAGCAGCTTAGAAGGGGGAAGGGAAAAACTGTTTTTT
CDR3 protein: CASSLEGGREKLFF

V gene: TRBV9
D gene: -
J gene: TRBJ2-5
CDR3 DNA: TGTGCCAGCAGCGAGGGCGGCGGTAGCGGTCCTCTGGGTTTGGAGACCCAGTACTTC
CDR3 protein: CASSEGGGSGPLGLETQYF

V gene: TRBV6-1
D gene: -
J gene: TRBJ1-3
CDR3 DNA: TGTGCCAGCAGTGAACCATCCGGGGGCTCTGGAAACACCATATATTTT
CDR3 protein: CASSEPSGGSGNTIYF

V gene: TRBV6-6
D gene: -
J gene: TRBJ1-6
CDR3 DNA: TGTGCCAGCAGTTACTCCGGGACAATCAATTCACCCCTCCACTTT
CDR3 protein: CASSYSGTINSPLHF

V gene: TRBV19
D gene: TRBD1
J gene: TRBJ1-4
CDR3 DNA: TGTGCCAGTAGTATTCCGACAGGGGGAGGGGAAAAACTGTTTTTT
CDR3 protein: CASSIPTGGGEKLFF

V gene: TRBV7-8
D gene: -
J gene: TRBJ2-1
CDR3 DNA: TGTGCCAGCAGCCCTATCTCTCTGACCGGGAATGAGCAGTTCTTC
CDR3 protein: CASSPISLTGNEQFF

V gene: TRBV11-2
D gene: -
J gene: TRBJ1-1
CDR3 DNA: TGTGCCAGCAGCTTAATCCCAGGGTCGGACACTGAAGCTTTCTTT
CDR3 protein: CASSLIPGSDTEAFF

V gene: TRBV19
D gene: -
J gene: TRBJ1-1
CDR3 DNA: TGTGCCAGTAGTATAAACTCAAACACTGAAGCTTTCTTT
CDR3 protein: CASSINSNTEAFF

V gene: TRBV6-1
D gene: TRBD1
J gene: TRBJ2-1
CDR3 DNA: TGTGCCAGCAGTGAACTACAGGGGGCCAATGAGCAGTTCTTC
CDR3 protein: CASSELQGANEQFF

V gene: TRBV9
D gene: -
J gene: TRBJ1-1
CDR3 DNA: TGTGCCAGCAGCGTCCGAGACACTGAAGCTTTCTTT
CDR3 protein: CASSVRDTEAFF

V gene: TRBV15
D gene: -
J gene: TRBJ2-2
CDR3 DNA: TGTGCCAGCTCAGGGGTTACCGGGGAGCTGTTTTTT
CDR3 protein: CASSGVTGELFF

V gene: TRBV4-3
D gene: -
J gene: TRBJ2-3
CDR3 DNA: TGCGCCAGCAGCCCAACAGGGACACACGTCGATACGCAGTATTTT
CDR3 protein: CASSPTGTHVDTQYF